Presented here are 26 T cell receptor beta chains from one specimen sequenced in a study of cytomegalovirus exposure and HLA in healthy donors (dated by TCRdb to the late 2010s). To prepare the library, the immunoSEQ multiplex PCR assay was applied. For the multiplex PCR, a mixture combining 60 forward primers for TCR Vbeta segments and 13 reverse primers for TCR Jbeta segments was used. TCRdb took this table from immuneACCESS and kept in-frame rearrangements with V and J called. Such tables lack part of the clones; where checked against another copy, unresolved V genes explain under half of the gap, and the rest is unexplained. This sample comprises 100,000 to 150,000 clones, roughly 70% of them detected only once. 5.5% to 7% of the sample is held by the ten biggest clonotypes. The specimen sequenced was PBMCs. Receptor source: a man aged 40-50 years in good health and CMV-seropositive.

This CDR3 reads CASSYSFGQGHTF. DNA of the CDR3: TGTGCCAGCAGTTACTCGTTCGGACAGGGCCACACCTTC. The chain employs TRBV6-5 and TRBJ1-2; 8 bases map to TRBD1. With 0 bases clipped from V and 12 bases from J, the junction kept 6 bases outside the gene matches. Germline V gene sequence: CDR1 MNHEY, CDR2 SVGAGI. The CDR3 is 13 amino acids.

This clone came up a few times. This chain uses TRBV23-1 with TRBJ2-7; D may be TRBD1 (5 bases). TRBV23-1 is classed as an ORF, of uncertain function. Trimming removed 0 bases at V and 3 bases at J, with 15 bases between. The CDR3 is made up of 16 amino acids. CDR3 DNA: TGCGCCAGCAGTCAATCGGATAACGACAGAGTCTACGAGCAGTACTTC. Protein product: CASSQSDNDRVYEQYF.

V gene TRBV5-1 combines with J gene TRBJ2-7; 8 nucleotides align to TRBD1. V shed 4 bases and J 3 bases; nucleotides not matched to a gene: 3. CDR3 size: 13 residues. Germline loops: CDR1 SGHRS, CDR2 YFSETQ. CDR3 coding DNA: TGCGCCAGCAGCCATGGACAGGGCTACGAGCAGTACTTC. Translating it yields CASSHGQGYEQYF.

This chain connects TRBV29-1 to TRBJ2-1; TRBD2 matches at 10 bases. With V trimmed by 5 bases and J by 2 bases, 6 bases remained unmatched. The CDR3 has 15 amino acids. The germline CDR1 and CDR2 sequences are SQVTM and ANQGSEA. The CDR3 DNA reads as TGCAGCGTTACTTTAGCGGGGGGTCCCTACAATGAGCAGTTCTTC. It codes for CSVTLAGGPYNEQFF.

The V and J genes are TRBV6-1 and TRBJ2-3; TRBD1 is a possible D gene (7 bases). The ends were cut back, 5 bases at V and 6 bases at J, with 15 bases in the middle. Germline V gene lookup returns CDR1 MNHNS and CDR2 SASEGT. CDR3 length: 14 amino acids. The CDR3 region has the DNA TGTGCCAGCAGTCCCCACCCAGGGGGGGATACGCAGTATTTT. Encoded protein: CASSPHPGGDTQYF.

The chain's CDR3 is CASSTTSEYEQYF. As DNA, the CDR3 is TGTGCCAGCAGCACGACTAGCGAATACGAGCAGTACTTC. V usage is TRBV9 and J usage is TRBJ2-5, with 8 bases aligning to TRBD2. Judging by the DNA end, TRBJ2-7 fits better; the J call may be wrong. The CDR3 extends over 13 amino acids. CDR1 and CDR2 from the germline V gene are SGDLS and YYNGEE.

The CDR3 DNA sequence: TGTGCCAGCTCACAGGTCCAGGGGGCGAGGGATACGCAGTATTTT. Residues: CASSQVQGARDTQYF. This chain links TRBV18 with TRBJ2-3, with TRBD1 matching 8 bases. CDR1 KGHSH and CDR2 LQKENI come from the germline V gene. V gave up 4 bases and J gave up 6 bases; unmatched junction bases: 9. The CDR3 sequence is 15 residues long. Using reference TRBV18 and TRBJ2-3 for the parts outside the CDR3, the full variable domain is NAGVMQNPRHLVRRRGQEARLRCSPMKGHSHVYWYRQLPEEGLKFMVYLQKENIIDESGMPKERFSAEFPKEGPSILRIQQVVRGDSAAYFCASSQVQGARDTQYFGPGTRLTVL.

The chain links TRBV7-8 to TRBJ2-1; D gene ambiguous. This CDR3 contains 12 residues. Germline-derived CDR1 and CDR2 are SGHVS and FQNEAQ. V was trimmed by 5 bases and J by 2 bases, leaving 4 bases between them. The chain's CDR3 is CASSLPYNEQFF. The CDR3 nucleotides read TGTGCCAGCAGCCTCCCCTACAATGAGCAGTTCTTC. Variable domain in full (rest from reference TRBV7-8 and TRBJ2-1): GAGVSQSPRYKVAKRGQDVALRCDPISGHVSLFWYQQALGQGPEFLTYFQNEAQLDKSGLPSDRFFAERPEGSVSTLKIQRTQQEDSAVYLCASSLPYNEQFFGPGTRLTVL.

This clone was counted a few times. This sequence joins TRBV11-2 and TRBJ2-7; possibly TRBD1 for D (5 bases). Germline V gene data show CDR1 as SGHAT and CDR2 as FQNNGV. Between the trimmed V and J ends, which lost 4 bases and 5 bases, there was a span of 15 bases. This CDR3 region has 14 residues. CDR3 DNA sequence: TGTGCCAGCAGCTCCCTGAGGACACCCCACGAGCAGTACTTC. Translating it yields CASSSLRTPHEQYF.

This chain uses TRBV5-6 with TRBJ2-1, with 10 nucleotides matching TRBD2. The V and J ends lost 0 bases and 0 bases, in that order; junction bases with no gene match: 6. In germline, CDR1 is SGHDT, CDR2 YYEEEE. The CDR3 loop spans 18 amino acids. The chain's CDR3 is CASSLEVSGRRSYNEQFF. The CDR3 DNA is TGTGCCAGCAGCTTGGAGGTTAGCGGGAGGCGCTCCTACAATGAGCAGTTCTTC.

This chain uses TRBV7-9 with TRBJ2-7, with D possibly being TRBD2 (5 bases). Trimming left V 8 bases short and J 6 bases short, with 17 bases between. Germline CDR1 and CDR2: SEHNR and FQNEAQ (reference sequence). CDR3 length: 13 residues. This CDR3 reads CASGRTELGEQYF. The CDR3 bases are TGTGCCAGCGGCAGGACTGAGCTGGGCGAGCAGTACTTC. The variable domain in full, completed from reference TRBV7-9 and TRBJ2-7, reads DTGVSQNPRHKITKRGQNVTFRCDPISEHNRLYWYRQTLGQGPEFLTYFQNEAQLEKSRLLSDRFSAERPKGSFSTLEIQRTEQGDSAMYLCASGRTELGEQYFGPGTRLTVT.

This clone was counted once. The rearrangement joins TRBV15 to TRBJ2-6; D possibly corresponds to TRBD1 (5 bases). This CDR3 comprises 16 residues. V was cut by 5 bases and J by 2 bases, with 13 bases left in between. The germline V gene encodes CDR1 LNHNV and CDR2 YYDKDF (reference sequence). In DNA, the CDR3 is TGTGCCACCAGCCCAGGGCAGAGAGCTGGGGCCAACGTCCTGACTTTC. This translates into CATSPGQRAGANVLTF.

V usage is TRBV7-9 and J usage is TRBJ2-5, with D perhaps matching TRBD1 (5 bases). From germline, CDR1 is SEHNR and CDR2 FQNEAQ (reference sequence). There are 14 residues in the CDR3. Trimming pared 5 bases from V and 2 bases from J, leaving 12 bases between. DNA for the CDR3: TGTGCCAGCAGCCATTCAGGGATTCAAGAGACCCAGTACTTC. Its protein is CASSHSGIQETQYF.

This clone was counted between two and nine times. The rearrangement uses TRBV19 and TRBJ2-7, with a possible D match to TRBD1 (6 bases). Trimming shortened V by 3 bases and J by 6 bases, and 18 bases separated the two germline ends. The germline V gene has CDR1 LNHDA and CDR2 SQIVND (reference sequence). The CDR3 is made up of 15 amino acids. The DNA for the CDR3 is TGTGCCAGTAGTATGGGACACTCAATTCTTGCCGAGCAGTACTTC. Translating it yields CASSMGHSILAEQYF.

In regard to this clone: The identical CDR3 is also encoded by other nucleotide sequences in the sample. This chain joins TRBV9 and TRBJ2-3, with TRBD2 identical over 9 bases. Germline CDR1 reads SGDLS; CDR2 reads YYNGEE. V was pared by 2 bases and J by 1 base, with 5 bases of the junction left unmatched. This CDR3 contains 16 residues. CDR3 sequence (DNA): TGTGCCAGCAGCGTCGAAGCGGGGGGCCGCACAGATACGCAGTATTTT. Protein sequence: CASSVEAGGRTDTQYF. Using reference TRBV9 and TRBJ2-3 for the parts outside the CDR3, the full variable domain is DSGVTQTPKHLITATGQRVTLRCSPRSGDLSVYWYQQSLDQGLQFLIQYYNGEERAKGNILERFSAQQFPDLHSELNLSSLELGDSALYFCASSVEAGGRTDTQYFGPGTRLTVL.

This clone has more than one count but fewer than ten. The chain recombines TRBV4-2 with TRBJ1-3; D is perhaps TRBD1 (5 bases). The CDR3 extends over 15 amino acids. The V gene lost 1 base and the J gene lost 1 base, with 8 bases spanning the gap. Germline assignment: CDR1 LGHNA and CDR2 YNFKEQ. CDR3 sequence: CASSQAPGSGNTIYF. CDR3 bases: TGTGCCAGCAGCCAAGCCCCAGGGTCTGGAAACACCATATATTTT.

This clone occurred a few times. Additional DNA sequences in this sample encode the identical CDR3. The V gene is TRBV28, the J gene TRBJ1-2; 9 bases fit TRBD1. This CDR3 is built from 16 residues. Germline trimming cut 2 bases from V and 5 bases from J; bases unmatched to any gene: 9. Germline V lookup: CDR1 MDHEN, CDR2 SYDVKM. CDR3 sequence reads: CASSLPPGQGLYGYTF. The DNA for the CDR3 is TGTGCCAGCAGTTTACCCCCCGGACAGGGGTTATATGGCTACACCTTC.

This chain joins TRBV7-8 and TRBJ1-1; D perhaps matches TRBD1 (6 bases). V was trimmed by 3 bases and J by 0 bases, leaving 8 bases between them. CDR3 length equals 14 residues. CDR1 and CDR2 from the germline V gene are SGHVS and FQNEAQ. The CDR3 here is CASSFGQLNTEAFF. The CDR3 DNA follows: TGTGCCAGCAGCTTCGGACAGCTGAACACTGAAGCTTTCTTT.

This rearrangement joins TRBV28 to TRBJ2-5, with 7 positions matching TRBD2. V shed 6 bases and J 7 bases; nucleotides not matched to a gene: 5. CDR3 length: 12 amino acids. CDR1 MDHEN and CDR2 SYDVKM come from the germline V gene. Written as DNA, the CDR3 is TGTGCCAGCAGCTGGGGGGAGGGGACCCAGTACTTC. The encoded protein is CASSWGEGTQYF.

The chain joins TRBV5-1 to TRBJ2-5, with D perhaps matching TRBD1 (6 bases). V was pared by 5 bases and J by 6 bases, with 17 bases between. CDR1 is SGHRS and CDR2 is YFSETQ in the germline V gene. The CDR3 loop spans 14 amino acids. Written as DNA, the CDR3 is TGCGCCAGCAGGGGGTCGGACAGCTCTAAGACCCAGTACTTC. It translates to CASRGSDSSKTQYF.

CDR3 sequence reads: CASSRTSDYEQYF. The CDR3 DNA is TGTGCCAGCAGTAGGACTAGCGATTACGAGCAGTACTTC. The J gene is TRBJ2-7, the V gene TRBV11-2; 9 nucleotides line up with TRBD2. CDR1 is SGHAT, CDR2 FQNNGV, per germline. The junction had 4 bases not matched to a gene; V was cut back by 6 bases and J by 4 bases. The CDR3 has 13 residues.

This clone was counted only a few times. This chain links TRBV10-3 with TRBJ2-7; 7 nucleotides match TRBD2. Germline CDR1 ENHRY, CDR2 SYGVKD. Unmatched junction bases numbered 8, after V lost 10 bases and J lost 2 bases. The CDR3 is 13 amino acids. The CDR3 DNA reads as TGTGCCAGCGCGGGAGACTATACCTACGAGCAGTACTTC. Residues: CASAGDYTYEQYF.

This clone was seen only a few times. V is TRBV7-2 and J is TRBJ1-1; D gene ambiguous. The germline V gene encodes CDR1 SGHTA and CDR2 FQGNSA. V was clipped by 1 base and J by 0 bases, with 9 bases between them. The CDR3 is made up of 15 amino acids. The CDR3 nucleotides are TGTGCCAGCAGCTTAGATAGTTCCCTGAACACTGAAGCTTTCTTT. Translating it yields CASSLDSSLNTEAFF.

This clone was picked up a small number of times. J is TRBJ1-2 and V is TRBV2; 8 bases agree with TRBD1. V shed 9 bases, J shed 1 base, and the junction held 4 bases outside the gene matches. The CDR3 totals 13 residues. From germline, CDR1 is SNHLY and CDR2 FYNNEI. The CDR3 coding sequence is TGTGCCAGGGACAGGGAGCTTAACTATGGCTACACCTTC. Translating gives CARDRELNYGYTF. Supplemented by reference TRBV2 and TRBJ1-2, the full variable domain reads EPEVTQTPSHQVTQMGQEVILRCVPISNHLYFYWYRQILGQKVEFLVSFYNNEISEKSEIFDDQFSVERPDGSNFTLKIRSTKLEDSAMYFCARDRELNYGYTFGSGTRLTVV.

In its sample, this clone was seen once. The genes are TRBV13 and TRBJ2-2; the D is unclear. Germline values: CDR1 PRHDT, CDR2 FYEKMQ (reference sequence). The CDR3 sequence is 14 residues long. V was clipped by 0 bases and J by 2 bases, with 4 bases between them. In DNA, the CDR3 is TGTGCCAGCAGCTTAGGCGGTAACACCGGGGAGCTGTTTTTT. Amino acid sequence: CASSLGGNTGELFF.

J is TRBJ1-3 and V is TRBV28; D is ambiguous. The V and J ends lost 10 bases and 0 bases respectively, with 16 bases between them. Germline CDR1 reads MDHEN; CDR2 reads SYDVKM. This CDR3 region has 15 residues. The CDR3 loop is CAIPDNPSSGNTIYF. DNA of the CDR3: TGTGCCATTCCAGACAACCCGAGCTCTGGAAACACCATATATTTT.